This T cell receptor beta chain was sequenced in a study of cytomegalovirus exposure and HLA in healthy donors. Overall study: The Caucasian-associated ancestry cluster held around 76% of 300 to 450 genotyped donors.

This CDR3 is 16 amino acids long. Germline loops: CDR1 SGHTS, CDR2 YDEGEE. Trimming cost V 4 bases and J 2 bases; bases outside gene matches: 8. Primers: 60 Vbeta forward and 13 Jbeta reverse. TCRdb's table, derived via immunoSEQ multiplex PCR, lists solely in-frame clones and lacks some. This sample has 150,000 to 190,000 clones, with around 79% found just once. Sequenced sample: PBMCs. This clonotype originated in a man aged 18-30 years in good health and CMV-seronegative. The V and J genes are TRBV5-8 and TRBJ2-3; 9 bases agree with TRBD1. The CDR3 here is CASSPRQGGFTDTQYF. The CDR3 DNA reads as TGTGCCAGCAGCCCGAGACAGGGGGGGTTCACAGATACGCAGTATTTT.